Below, one T cell receptor beta chain is given with its context. The antigen is unknown. At the Johns Hopkins FTIC core, DNA taken from cultured CD4+ T cells was sequenced by way of the Oncomine TCR Beta short-read assay. TCRdb processed the PCR reads anew with MiXCR; each CDR3 protein has one entry. The table shows fewer than 25,000 distinct CDR3 sequences, with roughly 45% occurring only once. The sample originates from a study of vaccination and CD4 T cells after COVID-19. Trimming removed 1 base from V and 0 bases from J, with 8 bases in between. CDR1 and CDR2 from the germline V gene are MNHNS and SASEGT. This CDR3 has 15 residues. Treatment: roughly ten-day PBMC culture with coronavirus spike peptide pools or control peptides (ViraFEST assay).

The chain is built from TRBV6-1 and TRBJ2-3; unclear D gene. This clonotype was sampled from a human donor who had recovered from COVID-19. The source material was CD4+ T cells from blood, cultured in vitro. Here the CDR3 reads CASSEGGLSTDTQYF. The DNA for the CDR3 is TGTGCCAGCAGTGAAGGGGGTCTCAGCACAGATACGCAGTATTTT.